These T cell receptor beta chains were read from a single sample in a study of tumor and adjacent non-tumor tissue in lung cancer. TCRdb reanalysed the multiplex PCR reads using MiXCR and keeps one entry per CDR3 protein. The sample yields over 130,000 distinct CDR3 sequences, about 71% seen once. Sequencing was performed on lung tumor tissue. Receptors were obtained from a man aged 60 to 69 with small cell lung cancer. CDR3s include the opening cysteine and the closing phenylalanine or tryptophan. A D gene is named only where the DNA matches it firmly. Not every row has a clone size; where given, it reads once, few, many or a size class.

j_call	v_call	clone_size	d_call	cdr3_aa	cdr3_nt
TRBJ1-1	TRBV20-1	.	.	CSARLWGDTEAFF	TGCAGTGCTAGACTTTGGGGGGACACTGAAGCTTTCTTT
TRBJ2-5	TRBV4-1	few	.	CASSVGSGETQYF	TGCGCCAGCAGCGTCGGATCCGGGGAGACCCAGTACTTC
TRBJ1-2	TRBV20-1	.	.	CRAMGDRILTNYDYTF	TGCAGAGCTATGGGGGACCGAATCCTTACTAACTATGACTACACCTTC
TRBJ2-2	TRBV6-1	few	.	CASTTGPSGTGAGELFF	TGTGCCAGCACCACAGGACCGTCGGGAACTGGTGCCGGGGAGCTGTTTTTT
TRBJ2-1	TRBV10-1	.	.	CASNETTRSYNEQFF	TGCGCCAGCAATGAGACAACCCGGAGCTACAATGAGCAGTTCTTC
TRBJ2-5	TRBV4-1	.	TRBD2	CASSQVRGNAGVETQYF	TGCGCCAGCAGCCAAGTCAGAGGGAACGCGGGAGTGGAGACCCAGTACTTC
TRBJ2-7	TRBV12-2	.	.	CASRLPRTSGRPRSSYEQYF	TGTGCAAGTCGCTTACCACGGACTAGCGGGCGACCCCGAAGCTCCTACGAGCAGTACTTC
TRBJ2-1	TRBV11-2	.	.	CAGGLARGGGHEQFF	TGTGCTGGCGGCTTAGCCCGCGGAGGGGGGCATGAGCAGTTCTTC
TRBJ2-2	TRBV24-1	few	.	CATSGEVIGELFF	TGTGCCACCAGTGGTGAGGTGATCGGGGAGCTGTTTTTT
TRBJ1-1	TRBV5-6	few	.	CASSLAQGKGTEAFF	TGTGCCAGCAGCTTGGCGCAGGGAAAGGGCACTGAAGCTTTCTTT
TRBJ2-4	TRBV6-5	.	.	CASRESGQNIRYF	TGTGCCAGCAGGGAGTCGGGGCAGAACATTCGGTACTTC
TRBJ2-7	TRBV20-1	once	TRBD1	CNARHGQGITYEQYF	TGCAATGCTAGGCATGGACAGGGTATTACCTACGAGCAGTACTTC
TRBJ1-5	TRBV29-1	.	.	CSVLGRFNQPQHF	TGCAGCGTCTTAGGACGGTTCAATCAGCCCCAGCATTTT
TRBJ2-5	TRBV12-3/TRBV12-4	.	.	CSSSLRGAGETQYF	TGTTCCAGCAGTTTGCGCGGGGCGGGGGAGACCCAGTACTTC
TRBJ1-1	TRBV4-2	.	.	CASSPIGTTEAFF	TGTGCCAGCAGCCCTATAGGGACTACTGAAGCTTTCTTT
TRBJ2-2	TRBV5-4	.	TRBD2	CASSPAGGPKTWELFF	TGTGCCAGCAGCCCAGCGGGAGGACCTAAGACCTGGGAGCTGTTTTTT
TRBJ2-7	TRBV20-1	.	TRBD1	CSDTGQGGSYEQHF	TGCAGTGATACAGGACAGGGGGGCTCCTACGAGCAGCACTTC
TRBJ2-3	TRBV20-1	.	.	CSARGSYTDTQYF	TGCAGTGCTAGGGGATCCTACACAGATACGCAGTATTTT
TRBJ2-2	TRBV11-1	.	TRBD1	CASSSPDRVDAGKLFF	TGTGCCAGCAGCTCCCCGGACAGGGTAGACGCCGGGAAACTGTTTTTT
TRBJ1-2	TRBV4-2	.	.	CASSQELIVGYCYTF	TGTGCCAGCAGCCAAGAATTGATAGTTGGCTATTGCTACACCTTC
TRBJ2-3	TRBV20-1	.	.	CRARDPRGGKDTQYF	TGCAGAGCTAGAGATCCCCGCGGGGGCAAAGATACGCAGTATTTT
TRBJ2-7	TRBV11-2	.	TRBD2	CTSSYTSGSGEQYF	TGTACCAGCAGCTATACTAGCGGGAGTGGTGAGCAATACTTC
TRBJ1-6	TRBV12-3/TRBV12-4	many	.	CASRGGGNSPLHF	TGTGCCAGCAGGGGTGGAGGTAATTCACCCCTCCACTTT
TRBJ2-1	TRBV20-1	.	TRBD2	CSASGHIAGKSSYNEQFF	TGCAGTGCTAGCGGGCACATAGCGGGAAAAAGCTCCTACAATGAGCAGTTCTTC
TRBJ1-4	TRBV29-1	many	.	CSVEDSQNEKLFF	TGCAGCGTTGAGGACAGTCAGAATGAAAAACTGTTTTTT
TRBJ2-5	TRBV20-1	many	.	CSARWPYQETQYF	TGCAGTGCTAGATGGCCGTACCAAGAGACCCAGTACTTC
TRBJ2-1	TRBV5-1	few	.	CASSHVQGLDNEQFF	TGCGCCAGCAGCCACGTACAGGGTTTGGACAATGAGCAGTTCTTC
TRBJ2-3	TRBV12-3/TRBV12-4	.	.	CASTLWEDTQYF	TGTGCCAGCACTTTATGGGAAGATACACAGTATTTT
TRBJ2-1	TRBV6-5	few	.	CASSYSGAVGGVEQFF	TGTGCCAGCAGTTACTCGGGGGCGGTGGGGGGGGTTGAGCAGTTCTTC
TRBJ2-1	TRBV30	many	TRBD2	CAWVWGRAPGEQFF	TGTGCCTGGGTATGGGGGAGGGCCCCGGGGGAGCAGTTCTTC
TRBJ2-5	TRBV6-5	.	.	CASRPQGGALYF	TGTGCCAGCCGACCCCAGGGTGGTGCCCTGTACTTC
TRBJ2-1	TRBV7-9	.	TRBD2	CASSSGTSGYYNEQFF	TGTGCCAGCAGCTCAGGGACTAGCGGGTACTACAATGAGCAGTTCTTC
TRBJ2-5	TRBV20-1	.	.	CSARFGQETQYF	TGCAGTGCTAGATTCGGGCAAGAGACCCAGTACTTC
TRBJ2-1	TRBV11-3	.	.	CASSSEEYNEQFF	TGTGCCAGTAGCTCAGAGGAGTACAATGAGCAGTTCTTC
TRBJ2-1	TRBV20-1	.	.	CGVRDPRETEQFF	TGCGGTGTTAGAGACCCTAGGGAGACTGAGCAGTTCTTC
TRBJ2-1	TRBV28	few	TRBD1	CASSLSQDRAFF	TGTGCCAGCAGTTTATCCCAGGACAGGGCATTCTTC
TRBJ2-5	TRBV6-2/TRBV6-3	once	TRBD2	CARRETSGTQPSRETQYF	TGTGCCAGGCGGGAGACTAGCGGGACCCAGCCCTCACGAGAGACCCAGTACTTC
TRBJ1-2	TRBV29-1	.	.	CSIGPTRYRGYTF	TGCAGCATTGGCCCGACCAGGTATAGGGGCTACACCTTC
TRBJ2-7	TRBV6-1	few	.	CASSEAGRGDEQYF	TGTGCCAGCAGTGAAGCCGGCAGGGGGGACGAGCAGTACTTC
TRBJ2-2	TRBV12-3/TRBV12-4	.	.	CASSQARARELFF	TGTGCCAGCAGTCAGGCTAGAGCCCGGGAGCTGTTTTTT
TRBJ2-2	TRBV7-9	.	.	CTSSLSGELFF	TGTACCAGCAGCTTAAGCGGGGAGCTGTTTTTT
TRBJ2-5	TRBV11-2	.	.	CASSLLDGLGETQYF	TGTGCCAGCAGCCTCCTAGACGGGTTGGGAGAGACCCAGTACTTC
TRBJ1-1	TRBV29-1	.	.	CSVKGQGDTEALF	TGCAGCGTTAAGGGACAAGGGGACACTGAAGCTCTCTTT
TRBJ2-1	TRBV5-6	few	TRBD2	CASSLVASGDYNEQFF	TGTGCCAGCAGCTTGGTGGCTAGCGGGGATTACAATGAGCAGTTCTTC
TRBJ2-3	TRBV11-2	once	.	CASSFLARGGTQYF	TGTGCCAGCAGCTTTTTAGCGAGAGGGGGTACGCAGTATTTT
TRBJ2-2	TRBV15	few	.	CATSRQNTGELFF	TGTGCCACCAGCAGACAGAACACCGGGGAGCTGTTTTTT
TRBJ2-1	TRBV13	.	TRBD2	CASSLSAVLAGGNEQFF	TGTGCCAGCAGCTTATCAGCAGTCCTAGCGGGAGGCAATGAGCAGTTCTTC
TRBJ1-1	TRBV12-3/TRBV12-4	many	.	CASTLERGTEAFF	TGTGCCAGCACATTGGAGAGGGGAACTGAAGCTTTCTTT
TRBJ2-1	TRBV9	.	.	CASRVGAGVSSGTSRIF	TGTGCCAGCAGGGTAGGTGCTGGGGTAAGCTCCGGGACATCGAGGATCTTC
TRBJ2-7	TRBV11-1	.	.	CASSLAPGHDHEQYF	TGTGCCAGCAGCTTAGCCCCGGGACACGATCACGAGCAGTACTTT
TRBJ1-1	TRBV5-6	.	.	CASSFRGGEALF	TGTGCCAGTAGCTTCCGGGGAGGCGAAGCTTTATTT
TRBJ1-6	TRBV11-2	many	.	CASSLPGTNSPLHF	TGTGCCAGCAGCTTACCGGGGACTAATTCACCCCTCCACTTT
TRBJ1-1	TRBV6-2/TRBV6-3	many	TRBD1	CASSKIVRGEAFF	TGTGCCAGCAGTAAAATCGTCAGGGGGGAAGCTTTCTTT
TRBJ2-5	TRBV11-2	.	TRBD1	CANTDWGQGSYWEETQYF	TGTGCTAACACCGATTGGGGACAGGGATCGTATTGGGAAGAGACCCAGTACTTC
TRBJ2-1	TRBV29-1	.	.	CSTYGGFANERFF	TGCAGCACTTACGGGGGTTTCGCGAATGAGCGGTTCTTC
TRBJ2-4	TRBV10-3	.	.	CAAGDLAKNIQYF	TGTGCCGCGGGTGACCTAGCCAAAAACATTCAGTACTTC
TRBJ2-7	TRBV30	few	TRBD2	CAWSFSSGRGEQYF	TGTGCCTGGAGTTTTTCGAGCGGGAGAGGCGAGCAGTACTTC
TRBJ2-1	TRBV24-1	.	.	CAASDSGRGALNEQFF	TGTGCCGCCAGTGATTCGGGTCGGGGGGCCCTAAATGAGCAGTTCTTC